Listed below are T cell receptor beta chains from one sample, sequenced in a study of graft-versus-host responses after intestinal transplantation. Their antigens are not known. Clones were sequenced by immunoSEQ multiplex PCR, and TCRdb holds only the in-frame ones, with some missing. The sample yields approximately 130,000 clones, approximately 90% seen once. Sequencing used unstimulated CD4+ T cells sorted from spleen or lymph node cells, obtained before intestinal transplant. The source is a human donor who received an intestinal transplant. The CDR3 runs from the conserved cysteine through the conserved F or W. The D gene is left open where the match is weak. Only part of the rows carry a size: once, few, many, or a class if the clone is expanded.

V	D	size	J	DNA	CDR3
TRBV7-9	.	.	TRBJ2-3	TGTGCCAGCAGCTTAGGAGGGGCGGGGAGCACAGATACGCAGTATTTT	CASSLGGAGSTDTQYF
TRBV4-1	.	.	TRBJ1-2	TGCGCCAGCAGCCAAGTTCCCTTAGCTGGCTACACCTTC	CASSQVPLAGYTF
TRBV5-6	.	.	TRBJ2-6	TGTGCCAGCAGCCCAACTACAGGGCGCCCTGGGGCCAACGTCCTGACTTTC	CASSPTTGRPGANVLTF
TRBV5-5	.	.	TRBJ1-4	TGTGCCAGCAGCTTGGGGGCTAATGAAAAACTGTTTTTT	CASSLGANEKLFF
TRBV4-2	.	.	TRBJ2-7	TGTGCCAGCAGCCAAGGGGAAGGGGCCTACGAGCAGTACTTC	CASSQGEGAYEQYF
TRBV11-3	.	.	TRBJ2-1	TGTGCCAGCACTTACCGGGGGTCAGCGGTGATTCGGGATGAGCAGTTCTTC	CASTYRGSAVIRDEQFF
TRBV6-6	.	.	TRBJ1-1	TGTGCCAGCTACTCCAGCGGCATGAACACTGAAGCTTTCTTT	CASYSSGMNTEAFF
TRBV5-6	TRBD1	.	TRBJ2-7	TGTGCCAGCAGCGGGATGACAGGGCTTAGCCCCTACGAGCAGTACTTC	CASSGMTGLSPYEQYF
TRBV5-6	TRBD1	.	TRBJ1-3	TGTGCCAGCAGCCCGACAGGGAGAAACACCATATATTTT	CASSPTGRNTIYF
TRBV30	.	.	TRBJ1-4	TGTGCCTGGAGTCCGGGAGGGGGTTTTGGTGAAAAACTGTTTTTT	CAWSPGGGFGEKLFF
TRBV7-9	TRBD1	.	TRBJ1-2	TGTGCCAGCAGCTTAACGACAGGGGATGGCTACACCTTC	CASSLTTGDGYTF
TRBV6-5	TRBD1	.	TRBJ1-2	TGTGCCAGCAAGCGGGACAGGGAGTGGGATGGCTACACCTTC	CASKRDREWDGYTF
TRBV2	.	.	TRBJ2-5	TGTGCCAGCAGCAGAGACAACCAAGAGACCCAGTACTTC	CASSRDNQETQYF
TRBV7-9	.	.	TRBJ1-1	TGTGCCAGCAGCTTAAGAACAGGGCGACTGAACACTGAAGCTTTCTTT	CASSLRTGRLNTEAFF
TRBV9	.	.	TRBJ1-1	TGTGCCAGCAGCGTAGAATTCCGTCGGCCCGGGGTGGTCACTTTCTTT	CASSVEFRRPGVVTFF
TRBV2	.	.	TRBJ2-5	TGTGCCAGCGCAGCCCCGACGGGATCCCAAGAGACCCAGTACTTC	CASAAPTGSQETQYF
TRBV18	TRBD1	.	TRBJ2-7	TGTGCCAGCTCACCCCAAGGGACAGCCTACGAGCAGTACTTC	CASSPQGTAYEQYF
TRBV2	.	.	TRBJ1-2	TGTGCCAGCAGTGAAGTTTCCGGAAGATATGGCTACACCTTC	CASSEVSGRYGYTF
TRBV6-1	.	.	TRBJ2-5	TGTGCCAGCAGTGGCTTGGGGTCCGGGTCCAGCGAGACCCAGTACTTC	CASSGLGSGSSETQYF
TRBV6-5	TRBD1	.	TRBJ1-2	TGTGCCAGCAGTTACTCCACAGGGGTCTATGGCTACACCTTC	CASSYSTGVYGYTF
TRBV5-4	.	.	TRBJ2-3	TGTGCCAGCAGCAGTAGCGGACCTGCAATCACAGATACGCAGTATTTT	CASSSSGPAITDTQYF
TRBV10-2	.	few	TRBJ1-4	TGCGCCAGCAGGGAAAATGCCTATGAAAAACTGTTTTTT	CASRENAYEKLFF
TRBV9	.	.	TRBJ1-2	TGTGCCAGCAGCGTAGGTTCCAGAAGCTATGGCTACACCTTC	CASSVGSRSYGYTF
TRBV11-2	.	.	TRBJ1-1	TGTGCCAGCAGCATCGGTTTGAGTTCGGCTTTCTTT	CASSIGLSSAFF
TRBV15	TRBD1	.	TRBJ2-7	TGTGCCACCAGCAGAGGACAGGGCCGGGCCCACGAGCAGTACTTC	CATSRGQGRAHEQYF
TRBV6-5	.	once	TRBJ1-3	TGTGCCAGCTCAGGGGCGGGAAGAGACACCATATATTTT	CASSGAGRDTIYF
TRBV25-1	.	.	TRBJ2-3	TGTGCCAGCAGTGAAACATGGGGCGATACGCAGTATTTT	CASSETWGDTQYF
TRBV19	TRBD1	.	TRBJ1-5	TGTGCCAGTAGTCCCGGGACAGGGGGTTCTATTTGGGGCAATCAGCCCCAGCATTTT	CASSPGTGGSIWGNQPQHF
TRBV11-3	.	.	TRBJ2-5	TGTGCCAGCAGCCGCACCAGGGCTCGAGGGACCCAGTACTTC	CASSRTRARGTQYF
TRBV5-1	TRBD2	once	TRBJ2-3	TGCGCCAGCAGCTCGTCTAGCGGGGGGAAGGAAACGCAGTATTTT	CASSSSSGGKETQYF
TRBV27	TRBD1	.	TRBJ1-5	TGTGCCAGCAGTCCGTCGACAGGGAGTGGCAATCAGCCCCAGCATTTT	CASSPSTGSGNQPQHF
TRBV30	.	.	TRBJ1-1	TGTGCCTGGCAAACCGGGTTTGTCACTGAAGCTTTCTTT	CAWQTGFVTEAFF
TRBV29-1	.	once	TRBJ2-3	TGCAGCGTCGTTAAACAGGGAAGCACAGATACGCAGTATTTT	CSVVKQGSTDTQYF
TRBV30	.	.	TRBJ1-6	TGTGCCTGGAGTGTATTGGGGTATAATTCACCCCTCCACTTT	CAWSVLGYNSPLHF
TRBV25-1	.	.	TRBJ1-6	TGTGCCAGCAGTGAATCATGGTGGCCCTCACCCCTCCACTTT	CASSESWWPSPLHF
TRBV5-1	TRBD1	.	TRBJ1-6	TGCGCCAGCAGGGCAGGGACAGGGTTAAATAATTCACCCCTCCACTTT	CASRAGTGLNNSPLHF
TRBV11-2	.	once	TRBJ2-1	TGTGCCACGGTGGGCCTCGGGGGGCATGAGCAGTTCTTC	CATVGLGGHEQFF
TRBV5-4	.	.	TRBJ2-7	TGTGCCAGCAGCTGGCGGGGGCTCTCCTACGAGCAGTACTTC	CASSWRGLSYEQYF
TRBV2	.	.	TRBJ2-4	TGTGCCAGCAGTGAGAGGGTCGGTGGAGCCAAAAACATTCAGTACTTC	CASSERVGGAKNIQYF
TRBV7-9	TRBD2	.	TRBJ2-7	TGTGCCACCGGGGGGAATGGGTACGAGCAGTACTTC	CATGGNGYEQYF
TRBV7-2	.	.	TRBJ1-2	TGTGCCAGCAGCTTAGTGGGGGGGCTGAACTATGGCTACACCTTC	CASSLVGGLNYGYTF
TRBV7-9	.	.	TRBJ2-2	TGTGCCAGCAGCTTAGTACTTCTTATGGGACAGAACACCGGGGAGCTGTTTTTT	CASSLVLLMGQNTGELFF
TRBV10-3	.	.	TRBJ1-1	TGTGCCATCAATCGTAATACGGGGGGCCGTACTGAAGCTTTCTTT	CAINRNTGGRTEAFF
TRBV25-1	TRBD2	.	TRBJ2-3	TGTGCCAGCAGTCCCAGCGGGGGGACTACAGATACGCAGTATTTT	CASSPSGGTTDTQYF
TRBV5-1	.	.	TRBJ1-6	TGCGCCAGCAGCTTGGCCCCGGGGGGGAGTTCACCCCTCCACTTT	CASSLAPGGSSPLHF
TRBV6-5	.	.	TRBJ2-1	TGTGCCAGCAGTTACCCGAGCTCCTACAATGAGCAGTTCTTC	CASSYPSSYNEQFF
TRBV2	.	.	TRBJ1-5	TGTGCCAGCAGTGAAGGCCAACAGAAGACTCAGCCCCAGCATTTT	CASSEGQQKTQPQHF
TRBV11-2	.	once	TRBJ2-7	TGTGCCAGCAGCTTAGGCGAGGGGAGCTTGGCTTTGAGCGAGCAGTACTTC	CASSLGEGSLALSEQYF
TRBV11-2	.	.	TRBJ2-1	TGTGCCAGCAGCGCCCTCTTGACAGACTACAATGAGCAGTTCTTC	CASSALLTDYNEQFF
TRBV19	.	.	TRBJ1-6	TGTGCCAGTTCGAGTCAGGGAGGCTATAATTCACCCCTCCACTTT	CASSSQGGYNSPLHF
TRBV12-5	.	.	TRBJ1-6	TGTGCTAGTGGTTTGGGCTCCTATAATTCACCCCTCCACTTT	CASGLGSYNSPLHF
TRBV5-5	TRBD1	few	TRBJ2-3	TGTGCCAGCAGCAGTAGGACAGGGCGAATAGATACGCAGTATTTT	CASSSRTGRIDTQYF